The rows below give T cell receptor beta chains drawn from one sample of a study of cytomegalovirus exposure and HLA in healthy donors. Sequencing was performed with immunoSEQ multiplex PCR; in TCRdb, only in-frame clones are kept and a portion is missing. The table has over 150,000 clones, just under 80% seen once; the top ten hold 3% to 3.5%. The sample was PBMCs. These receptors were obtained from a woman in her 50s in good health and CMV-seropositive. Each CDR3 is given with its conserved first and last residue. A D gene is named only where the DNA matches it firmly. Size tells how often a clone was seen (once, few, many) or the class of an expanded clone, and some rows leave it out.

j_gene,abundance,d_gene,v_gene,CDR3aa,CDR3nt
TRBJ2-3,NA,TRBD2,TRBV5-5,CASSPVLAGSGDTQYF,TGTGCCAGCAGCCCTGTACTAGCGGGGTCTGGAGATACGCAGTATTTT
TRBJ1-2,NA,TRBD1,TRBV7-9,CASSPRTGALGGYTF,TGTGCCAGCAGCCCGCGGACAGGGGCATTGGGCGGCTACACCTTC
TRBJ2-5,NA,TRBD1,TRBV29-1,CSVGGTGAVQETQYF,TGCAGCGTTGGGGGGACAGGGGCCGTCCAAGAGACCCAGTACTTC
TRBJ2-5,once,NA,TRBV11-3,CASSLDYWETQYF,TGTGCCAGCAGCTTAGATTACTGGGAGACCCAGTACTTC
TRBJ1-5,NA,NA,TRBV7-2,CASSLERGGNQPQHF,TGTGCCAGCAGCTTAGAAAGGGGTGGGAATCAGCCCCAGCATTTT
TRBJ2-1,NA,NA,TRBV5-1,CASSLARAPGNEQFF,TGCGCCAGCAGCTTGGCCAGGGCCCCGGGCAATGAGCAGTTCTTC
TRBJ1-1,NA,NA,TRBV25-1,CASSESARANTEAFF,TGTGCCAGCAGTGAATCGGCCAGGGCGAACACTGAAGCTTTCTTT
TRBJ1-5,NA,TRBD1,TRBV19,CASRDRGRGGGNQPQHF,TGTGCCTCGCGGGACAGGGGACGGGGAGGAGGCAATCAGCCCCAGCATTTT
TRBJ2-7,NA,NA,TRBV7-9,CASSLARGGTYEQYF,TGTGCCAGCAGCTTAGCGAGGGGGGGAACCTACGAGCAGTACTTC
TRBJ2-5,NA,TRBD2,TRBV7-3,CASSLGGAKEETQYF,TGTGCCAGCAGCTTGGGAGGGGCGAAGGAAGAGACCCAGTACTTC
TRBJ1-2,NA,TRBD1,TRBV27,CASRHPRDRGTNYGYTF,TGTGCCAGCAGACACCCCCGGGACAGGGGAACTAACTATGGCTACACCTTC
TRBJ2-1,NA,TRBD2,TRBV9,CASSPGRANYNEQFF,TGTGCCAGCAGTCCCGGGAGGGCCAACTACAATGAGCAGTTCTTC
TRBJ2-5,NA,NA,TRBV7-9,CASSSRGSETQYF,TGTGCCAGCAGCTCCCGGGGTTCAGAGACCCAGTACTTC
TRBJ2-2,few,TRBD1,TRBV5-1,CASSAGTAGELFF,TGCGCCAGCAGCGCCGGGACAGCCGGGGAGCTGTTTTTT
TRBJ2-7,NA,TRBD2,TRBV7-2,CASSLVPGLASYEQYF,TGTGCCAGCAGCCTAGTGCCGGGACTAGCGTCCTACGAGCAGTACTTC
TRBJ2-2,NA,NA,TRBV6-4,CASSDPVTGELFF,TGTGCCAGCAGTGACCCGGTCACCGGGGAGCTGTTTTTT
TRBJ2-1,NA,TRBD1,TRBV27,CASSLLQGARNEQFF,TGTGCCAGCAGTTTATTACAGGGGGCCAGGAATGAGCAGTTCTTC
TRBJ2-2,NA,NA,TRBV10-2,CASKRQGSPGELFF,TGCGCCAGCAAGAGGCAGGGCAGCCCCGGGGAGCTGTTTTTT
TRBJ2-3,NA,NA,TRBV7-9,CASSPGEWGADTQYF,TGTGCCAGCAGCCCCGGGGAATGGGGAGCAGATACGCAGTATTTT
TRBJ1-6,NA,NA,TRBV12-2,CASRLRARCRGRDNSPLHF,TGTGCAAGTCGCTTAAGGGCCCGGTGCAGGGGCCGGGATAATTCACCCCTCCACTTT
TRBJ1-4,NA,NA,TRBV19,CASRHASSANEKLFF,TGTGCCAGTAGGCACGCTTCGAGCGCCAATGAAAAACTGTTTTTT
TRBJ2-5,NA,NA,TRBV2,CASSDRGETQYF,TGTGCCAGCAGTGACAGGGGAGAGACCCAGTACTTC